This note documents a single TCR beta chain sequence. The sample belongs to a study of beta chain features in type 1 diabetes. The sequenced template was cDNA made from the entire isolated RNA. Method: immunoSEQ multiplex PCR; TCRdb's copy keeps in-frame clones and lacks some. The sample includes 200,000 to 250,000 clones, 27% of them seen just once. This CDR3 has 14 residues. The germline V gene has CDR1 MGHRA and CDR2 YSYEKL. The germline V and J ends were trimmed by 1 base and 6 bases, with 10 bases remaining between them. The gene calls are TRBV4-1 and TRBJ2-1; D uncertain. The sequenced material came from central memory CD4+ T cells from blood. This sequence originates from a man aged 25 to 40 in good health. The CDR3 loop reads CASSQVGQSNEQFF. The CDR3 coding sequence is TGCGCCAGCAGCCAAGTAGGTCAAAGCAATGAGCAGTTCTTC.